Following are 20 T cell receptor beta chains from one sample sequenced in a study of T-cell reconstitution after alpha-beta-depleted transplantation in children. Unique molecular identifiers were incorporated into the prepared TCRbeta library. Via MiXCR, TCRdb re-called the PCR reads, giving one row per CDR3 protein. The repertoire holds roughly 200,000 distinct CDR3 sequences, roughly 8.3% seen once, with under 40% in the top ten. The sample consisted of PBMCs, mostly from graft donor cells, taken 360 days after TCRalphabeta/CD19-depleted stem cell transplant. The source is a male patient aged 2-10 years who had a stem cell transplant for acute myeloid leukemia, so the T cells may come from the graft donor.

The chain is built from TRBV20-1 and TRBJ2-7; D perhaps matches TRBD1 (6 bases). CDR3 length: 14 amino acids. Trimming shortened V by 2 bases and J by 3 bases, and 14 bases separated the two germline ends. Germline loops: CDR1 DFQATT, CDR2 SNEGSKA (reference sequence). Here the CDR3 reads CSARTRQDFYEQYF. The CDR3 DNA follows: TGCAGTGCTAGAACGAGACAGGACTTCTACGAGCAGTACTTC.

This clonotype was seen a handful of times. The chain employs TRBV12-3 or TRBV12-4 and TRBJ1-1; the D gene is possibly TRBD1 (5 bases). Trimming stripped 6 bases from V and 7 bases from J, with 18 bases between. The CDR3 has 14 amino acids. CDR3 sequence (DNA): TGTGCCAGCAGCCCGACAGCCTGGTACCATGAAGCTTTCTTT. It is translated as CASSPTAWYHEAFF.

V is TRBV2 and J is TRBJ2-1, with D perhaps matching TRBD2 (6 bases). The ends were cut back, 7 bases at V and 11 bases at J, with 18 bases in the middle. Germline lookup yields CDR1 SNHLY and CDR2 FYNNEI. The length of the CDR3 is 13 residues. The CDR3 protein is CASKLAWGLKQFF. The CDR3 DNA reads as TGTGCCAGCAAACTAGCATGGGGACTTAAGCAGTTCTTC.

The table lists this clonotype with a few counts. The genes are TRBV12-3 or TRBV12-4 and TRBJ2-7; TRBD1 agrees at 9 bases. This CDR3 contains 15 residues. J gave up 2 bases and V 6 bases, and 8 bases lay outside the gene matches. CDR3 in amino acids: CASSPTDRGTYEQYF. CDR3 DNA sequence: TGTGCCAGCAGCCCAACGGACAGGGGAACCTACGAGCAGTACTTC.

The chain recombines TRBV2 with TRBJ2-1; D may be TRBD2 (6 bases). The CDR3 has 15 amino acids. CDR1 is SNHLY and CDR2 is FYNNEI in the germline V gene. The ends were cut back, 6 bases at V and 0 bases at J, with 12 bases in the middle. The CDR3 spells CASRERDSSYNEQFF. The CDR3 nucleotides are TGTGCCAGCAGAGAACGGGACTCCTCCTACAATGAGCAGTTCTTC.

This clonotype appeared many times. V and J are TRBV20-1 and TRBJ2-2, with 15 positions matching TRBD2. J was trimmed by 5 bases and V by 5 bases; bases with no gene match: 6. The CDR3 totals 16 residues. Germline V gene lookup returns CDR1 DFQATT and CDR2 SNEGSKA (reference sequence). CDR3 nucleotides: TGCAGTGCTTCGGGACTAGCGGGAGGTGGGACCGGGGAGCTGTTTTTT. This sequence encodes CSASGLAGGGTGELFF.

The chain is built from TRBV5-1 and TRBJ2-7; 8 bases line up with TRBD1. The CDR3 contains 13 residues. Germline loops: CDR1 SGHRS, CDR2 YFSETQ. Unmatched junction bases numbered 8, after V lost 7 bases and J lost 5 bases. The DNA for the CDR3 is TGCGCCAGCCGAACCCCAGGGGGCAACGAGCAGTACTTC. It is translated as CASRTPGGNEQYF. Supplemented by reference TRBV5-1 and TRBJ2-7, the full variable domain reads KAGVTQTPRYLIKTRGQQVTLSCSPISGHRSVSWYQQTPGQGLQFLFEYFSETQRNKGNFPGRFSGRQFSNSRSEMNVSTLELGDSALYLCASRTPGGNEQYFGPGTRLTVT.

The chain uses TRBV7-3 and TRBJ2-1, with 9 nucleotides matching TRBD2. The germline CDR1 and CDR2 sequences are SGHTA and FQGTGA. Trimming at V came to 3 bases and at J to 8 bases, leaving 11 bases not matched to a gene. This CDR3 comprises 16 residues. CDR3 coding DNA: TGTGCCAGCAGCTTTATTAGCGGGGGCGCCCCCGATGAGCAGTTCTTC. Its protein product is CASSFISGGAPDEQFF.

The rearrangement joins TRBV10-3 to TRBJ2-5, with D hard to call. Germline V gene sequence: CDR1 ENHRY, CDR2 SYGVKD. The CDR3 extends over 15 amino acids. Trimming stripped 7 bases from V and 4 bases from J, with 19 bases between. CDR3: CAIKGSRAGRETQYF. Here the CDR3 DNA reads TGTGCCATCAAAGGCAGCAGAGCCGGAAGAGAGACCCAGTACTTC.

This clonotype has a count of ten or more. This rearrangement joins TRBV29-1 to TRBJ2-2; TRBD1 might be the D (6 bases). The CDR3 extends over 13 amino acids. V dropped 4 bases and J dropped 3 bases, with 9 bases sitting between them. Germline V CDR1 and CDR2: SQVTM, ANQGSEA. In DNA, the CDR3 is TGCAGCGTTGTTCAGGGGTACACCGGGGAGCTGTTTTTT. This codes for CSVVQGYTGELFF.

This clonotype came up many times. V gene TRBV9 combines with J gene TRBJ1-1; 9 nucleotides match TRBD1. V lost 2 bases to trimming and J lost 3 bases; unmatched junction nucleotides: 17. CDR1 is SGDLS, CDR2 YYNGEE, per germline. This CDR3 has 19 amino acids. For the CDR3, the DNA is TGTGCCAGCAGCGTCGAACCCGGGACAGGGACATTTTGGGACACTGAAGCTTTCTTT. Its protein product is CASSVEPGTGTFWDTEAFF.

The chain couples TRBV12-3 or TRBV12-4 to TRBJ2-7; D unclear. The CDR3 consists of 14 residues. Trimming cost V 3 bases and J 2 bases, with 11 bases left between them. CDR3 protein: CASSFGGRTYEQYF. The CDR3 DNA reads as TGTGCCAGCAGTTTCGGTGGACGGACCTACGAGCAGTACTTC.

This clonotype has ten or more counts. The CDR3, as DNA: TGCAGTGCTAGCTCGGACTGGGACGACGAGCAGTACTTC. Protein: CSASSDWDDEQYF. The V call is TRBV20-1, the J call TRBJ2-7; D is possibly TRBD1 or TRBD2 (5 bases each). The length of the CDR3 is 13 residues. With 3 bases removed from V and 5 bases from J, the gap between germline ends came to 14 bases. The germline gives CDR1 DFQATT, CDR2 SNEGSKA (reference sequence).

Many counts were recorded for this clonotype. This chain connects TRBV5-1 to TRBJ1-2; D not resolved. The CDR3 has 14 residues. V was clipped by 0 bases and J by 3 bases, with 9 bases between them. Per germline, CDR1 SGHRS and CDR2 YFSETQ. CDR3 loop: CASSLEQNYYGYTF. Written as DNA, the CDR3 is TGCGCCAGCAGCTTGGAACAGAACTACTATGGCTACACCTTC.

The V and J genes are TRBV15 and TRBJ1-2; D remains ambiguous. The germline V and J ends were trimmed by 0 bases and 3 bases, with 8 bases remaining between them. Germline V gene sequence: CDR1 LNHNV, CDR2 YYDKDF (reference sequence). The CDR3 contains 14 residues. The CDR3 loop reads CATSRDWGDYGYTF. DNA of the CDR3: TGTGCCACCAGCAGAGATTGGGGTGACTATGGCTACACCTTC.

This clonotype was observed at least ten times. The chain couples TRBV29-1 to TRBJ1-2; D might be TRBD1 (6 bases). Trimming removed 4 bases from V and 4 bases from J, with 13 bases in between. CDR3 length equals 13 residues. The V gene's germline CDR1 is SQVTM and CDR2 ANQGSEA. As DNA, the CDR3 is TGCAGCGTTGGGGACATGGGTCCCTATGGCTACACCTTC. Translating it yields CSVGDMGPYGYTF. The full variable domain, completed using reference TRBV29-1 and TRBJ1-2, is SAVISQKPSRDICQRGTSLTIQCQVDSQVTMMFWYRQQPGQSLTLIATANQGSEATYESGFVIDKFPISRPNLTFSTLTVSNMSPEDSSIYLCSVGDMGPYGYTFGSGTRLTVV.

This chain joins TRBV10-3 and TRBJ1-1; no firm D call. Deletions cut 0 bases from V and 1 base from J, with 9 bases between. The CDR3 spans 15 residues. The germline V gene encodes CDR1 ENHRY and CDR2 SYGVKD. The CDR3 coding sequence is TGTGCCATCAGTGAGTCGGGAGTTAAGAACACTGAAGCTTTCTTT. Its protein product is CAISESGVKNTEAFF.

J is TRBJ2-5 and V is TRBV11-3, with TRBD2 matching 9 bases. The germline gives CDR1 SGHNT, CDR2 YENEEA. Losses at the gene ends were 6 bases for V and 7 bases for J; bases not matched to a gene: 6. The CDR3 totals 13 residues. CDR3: CASSFSGSGTQYF. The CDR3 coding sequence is TGTGCCAGCAGTTTTAGCGGGAGTGGGACCCAGTACTTC.

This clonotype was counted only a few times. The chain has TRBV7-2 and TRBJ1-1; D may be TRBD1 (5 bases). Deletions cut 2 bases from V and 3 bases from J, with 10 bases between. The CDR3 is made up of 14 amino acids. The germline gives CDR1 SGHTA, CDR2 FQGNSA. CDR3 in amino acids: CASSLRPGYTEAFF. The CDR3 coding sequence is TGTGCCAGCAGCTTAAGGCCAGGGTACACTGAAGCTTTCTTT.

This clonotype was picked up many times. CDR3 DNA: TGCGCCAGCAGACAAGGACATCCTGGAAACACCATATATTTT. It yields the protein CASRQGHPGNTIYF. This chain joins TRBV5-1 and TRBJ1-3, with D maybe TRBD1 (5 bases). Trimming cost V 5 bases and J 2 bases, with 11 bases left between them. The germline V gene has CDR1 SGHRS and CDR2 YFSETQ. CDR3 length equals 14 residues.